The next 8 T cell receptor beta chains were all read from a single sample in a study of blood T cells in healthy people across ages. PCR was performed a second time for about 6 to 12 cycles using a sample-barcoded 5' primer and a J-beta primer mix. TCRdb passed the 5' RACE reads through MiXCR, listing each CDR3 protein once. The table includes more than 1,000,000 distinct CDR3 sequences, 25% detected once. The data also belong to a second study, concerning T cells of mothers and their children.

The sample was blood. These receptors came from a girl aged 2-10 years in good health.

The V call is TRBV13, the J call TRBJ2-5; D not certain. The closer fit of TRBJ2-1 to the DNA end suggests the J call may be wrong. This CDR3 spans 15 amino acids. Germline V lookup: CDR1 PRHDT, CDR2 FYEKMQ (reference sequence). The chain's CDR3 is CASSLGRLGSNEQFF. CDR3 coding DNA: TGTGCCAGCAGCTTAGGCCGCCTTGGTTCCAATGAGCAGTTCTTC.

This chain joins TRBV7-2 and TRBJ2-5; D remains ambiguous. The CDR3 has 14 amino acids. Trimming removed 4 bases at V and 5 bases at J, with 14 bases between. Germline loops: CDR1 SGHTA, CDR2 FQGNSA. As DNA, the CDR3 is TGTGCCAGCAGCTCCCCCTCAGGAAGGGAGACCCAGTACTTC. This gives the protein CASSSPSGRETQYF.

This clonotype was detected a few times. The chain recombines TRBV4-1 with TRBJ2-3, with D unresolved. The ends were cut back, 5 bases at V and 8 bases at J, with 14 bases in the middle. Germline assignment: CDR1 MGHRA and CDR2 YSYEKL. The CDR3 loop spans 13 amino acids. Written as DNA, the CDR3 is TGCGCCAGCAGCACAGCTGGGTCGGGTACGCAGTATTTT. Translating gives CASSTAGSGTQYF.

CDR3 protein: CASSLSGQGLRELFF. The DNA of the CDR3 is TGTGCCAGCAGCTTATCGGGACAGGGGCTGAGGGAACTGTTTTTT. The V and J genes are TRBV6-5 and TRBJ1-4, with TRBD1 matching 10 bases. Germline V lookup: CDR1 MNHEY, CDR2 SVGAGI. This CDR3 region has 15 residues. J lost 12 bases, V lost 6 bases, and 13 bases had no gene match.

As concerns this clonotype: The junction departs from the called germline gene at one end, perhaps through a read error. The chain uses TRBV29-1 and TRBJ2-1; 9 bases map to TRBD2. Germline-derived CDR1 and CDR2 are SQVTM and ANQGSEA. CDR3 size: 14 residues. CDR3 in amino acids: CSATTSGWGNEHFF. CDR3 DNA sequence: TGCAGCGCTACGACTAGCGGATGGGGCAATGAGCACTTCTTC.

This clonotype turned up a few times. The chain uses TRBV10-3 and TRBJ2-1, with D tentatively TRBD1 or TRBD2 (5 bases each). From germline, CDR1 is ENHRY and CDR2 SYGVKD. V was pared by 4 bases and J by 15 bases, with 22 bases between. This CDR3 has 14 amino acids. CDR3 loop: CAISALADPGRSFF. DNA of the CDR3: TGTGCCATCAGTGCCCTCGCGGATCCGGGACGCTCGTTCTTC.

There are a few counts of this clonotype. This sequence joins TRBV20-1 and TRBJ2-3; D uncertain. V dropped 5 bases and J dropped 5 bases, with 8 bases sitting between them. The germline CDR1 and CDR2 sequences are DFQATT and SNEGSKA (reference sequence). This CDR3 has 11 amino acids. In DNA, the CDR3 is TGCAGTGCTGGGGTGGGAGATACGCAGTATTTT. As protein: CSAGVGDTQYF.

This clonotype was found a few times. V gene TRBV4-1 combines with J gene TRBJ1-4; TRBD1 is a possible D gene (5 bases). This CDR3 comprises 14 residues. Between the trimmed V and J ends, which lost 2 bases and 8 bases, there was a span of 12 bases. Germline values: CDR1 MGHRA, CDR2 YSYEKL. The CDR3 nucleotides are TGCGCCAGCAGCCAACAAAACAGGATCGAAAAACTGTTTTTT. Its protein is CASSQQNRIEKLFF.